These T cell receptor beta chains were read from a single sample in a study of blood T cell repertoires in COVID-19. TCRdb keeps only in-frame clones here, not all; method: immunoSEQ multiplex PCR. The sample contains 150,000 to 200,000 clones, about 85% of which appear only once. The specimen sequenced was peripheral blood. These receptor sequences come from a woman of 80 years or more with acute or convalescent COVID-19. The CDR3 runs from the conserved cysteine through the conserved F or W. A D gene is named only where the DNA matches it firmly. Clone size is not always given. Where it is, it says once, few, many or a class for expanded clones.

V gene	J gene	clone size	D gene	CDR3 DNA	CDR3 protein
TRBV11-2	TRBJ2-3	-	TRBD1	TGTGCCAGCAGCTTGGGGACAGGGGACACAGATACGCAGTATTTT	CASSLGTGDTDTQYF
TRBV6-6	TRBJ2-2	-	TRBD2	TGTGCCAGCAGCAAAGACCGGGGGGGCATCGGGGAGCTGTTTTTT	CASSKDRGGIGELFF
TRBV10-3	TRBJ2-1	few	TRBD2	TGTGCCATCATTCTAGCGGGGGCTTACAATGAGCAGTTCTTC	CAIILAGAYNEQFF
TRBV7-9	TRBJ2-5	-	-	TGTGCCAGCAGCTTCGGTGGGCCAGTTCGGGAGACCCAGTACTTC	CASSFGGPVRETQYF
TRBV9	TRBJ2-5	-	TRBD2	TGTGCCAGCAGCGAACCCGGGACTAGCGGGAGGGCCGGCCAGGAGACCCAGTACTTC	CASSEPGTSGRAGQETQYF
TRBV5-6	TRBJ1-5	-	-	TGTGCCAGCAGCGCCCGGGGGGTCATCGATCAGCCCCAGCATTTT	CASSARGVIDQPQHF
TRBV7-6	TRBJ1-5	once	TRBD1	TGTGCCAGCAGCAGGGGGACAGGGTTTGGTCAGCCCCAGCATTTT	CASSRGTGFGQPQHF
TRBV10-3	TRBJ2-3	-	-	TGTGCCATCAGTGCCCGCGGTGCTCCTAGCACAGATACGCAGTATTTT	CAISARGAPSTDTQYF
TRBV29-1	TRBJ2-1	-	-	TGCAGCGTTGGTGGGGGAGGAGGCTACAATGAGCAGTTCTTC	CSVGGGGGYNEQFF
TRBV5-6	TRBJ1-1	-	-	TGTGCCAGCAGCTGGAGTCTAAACACTGAAGCTTTCTTT	CASSWSLNTEAFF
TRBV30	TRBJ2-3	once	-	TGTGCCTGGAAGGGGGGGCGGATCACAGATACGCAGTATTTT	CAWKGGRITDTQYF
TRBV5-1	TRBJ1-1	-	-	TGCGCCAGCAGCCGGCCGGGTCTGCGGGACACTGAAGCTTTCTTT	CASSRPGLRDTEAFF
TRBV11-2	TRBJ1-5	-	-	TGTGCCAGCAGCTTAGATGGTAGTGGCAATCAGCCCCAGCATTTT	CASSLDGSGNQPQHF
TRBV19	TRBJ1-5	few	-	TGTGCCAGTGCTCTCCAGGAACTTAGCAATCAGCCCCAGCATTTT	CASALQELSNQPQHF
TRBV2	TRBJ2-3	-	TRBD2	TGTGCCAGCAGGGCTTCTTGGGGTGTGGCGGGGGGCCACACAGATACGCAGTATTTT	CASRASWGVAGGHTDTQYF
TRBV5-1	TRBJ2-2	-	TRBD2	TGCGCCAGCAGCCAGGGGACTAGCGGGGCCGGGGAGCTGTTTTTT	CASSQGTSGAGELFF